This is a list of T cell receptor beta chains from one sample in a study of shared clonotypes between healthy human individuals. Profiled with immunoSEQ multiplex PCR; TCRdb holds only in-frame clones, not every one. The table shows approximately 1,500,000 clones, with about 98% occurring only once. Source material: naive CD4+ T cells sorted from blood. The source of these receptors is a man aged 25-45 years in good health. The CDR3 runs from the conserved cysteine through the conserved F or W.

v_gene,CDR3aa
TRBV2,CASSANRASSYEQYF
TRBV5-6,CASSSGTGMYNEQFF
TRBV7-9,CASSSRTDNEQFF
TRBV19,CASSIPGQGTQHF
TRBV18,CASSRTVDPNEKLFF
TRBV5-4,CASSIELAGGYEQYF
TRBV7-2,CASSLGTVEQYF
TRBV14,CASSQGSRVLGQYF
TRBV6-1,CASSREHFQETQYF
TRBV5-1,CASSMGDRESYGYTF
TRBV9,CASSVGSSYNEQFF
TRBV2,CASRERETGADTQYF
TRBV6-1,CASSLQASSYNEQFF
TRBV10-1,CASSGPSTDTQYF
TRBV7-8,CASSLLAGHNTGELFF
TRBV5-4,CASSSPQGGSPYNEQFF
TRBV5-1,CASSGPDTDTQYF
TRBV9,CASSVGLVGPYEQYF
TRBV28,CASSSGQVRGYTF
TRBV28,CASSLDSAANYGYTF
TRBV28,CASSLPGMVDTGELFF
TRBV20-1,CRGETGETQYF
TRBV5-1,CASSSPGQGDNEQYF
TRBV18,CASSPPSAFRDEQFF
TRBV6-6,CASSYGTGSGNTEAFF
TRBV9,CASSTGWGSDNEQFF
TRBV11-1,CASSFGLAGDYEQYF
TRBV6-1,CASSGAWTGLFNIQYF
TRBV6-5,CASSNPGQVNIQYF
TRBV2,CASRDRGNTEAFF
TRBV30,CAWSVRQGAEAKNIQYF
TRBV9,CASSVDYRPYEQYF
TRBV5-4,CASSLGLAGVGAQGNIQYF
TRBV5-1,CASSLADRGVYYGYTF
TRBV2,CASSLGMSYEQYF
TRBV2,CASSGSGGRPLYEQYF
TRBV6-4,CASRLQNTALYGYTF
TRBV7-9,CASSLVGGKVYEQYF
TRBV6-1,CASSAAGHPNSNQPQHF
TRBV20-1,CSASRPDTQYF
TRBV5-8,CASSLGDTTNTGELFF
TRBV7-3,CASSAGYTGEETQYF
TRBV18,CASFLGLAEYNEQFF
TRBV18,CASSPPRGALYPYEQYF
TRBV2,CASTAGALSGNTIYF
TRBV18,CASSPQQGDISREQYF
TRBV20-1,CSARIGETQYF
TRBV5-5,CASSFRLAGTYEQYF
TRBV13,CASSFWWYNEQFF
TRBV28,CASTLGTYQPQHF
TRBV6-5,CASSYSDSYNEQFF
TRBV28,CASSLTGSNQPQHF
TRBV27,CASSLGTSGTVTQYF
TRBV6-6,CATEGLQNTGELFF
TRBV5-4,CASSSPGGEGLYNEQFF